Each of the 31 T cell receptor beta chains below was sequenced from the same sample in a study of blood T cell repertoires in COVID-19. Some clones are missing from TCRdb's copy, which holds only in-frame ones; the method was immunoSEQ multiplex PCR. This table has about 290,000 clones, about nine tenths appearing once. Sequenced input: PBMCs or T cells enriched from blood (not recorded which). These receptor sequences come from a woman aged 40 to 50 who had recovered from COVID-19.

The chain links TRBV10-3 to TRBJ2-7; D might be TRBD1 (7 bases). This CDR3 spans 13 amino acids. V lost 3 bases and J 4 bases, leaving 10 bases between the germline ends. Germline loops: CDR1 ENHRY, CDR2 SYGVKD. The CDR3 DNA is TGTGCCATCAGTGACAGGGGGGAATACGAGCAGTACTTC. Protein sequence: CAISDRGEYEQYF.

This rearrangement joins TRBV19 to TRBJ2-7; the match to TRBD1 covers 8 bases. This CDR3 is built from 15 residues. Per the germline V gene, CDR1 is LNHDA and CDR2 is SQIVND (reference sequence). V lost 4 bases, J lost 2 bases, and 7 bases stayed unmatched. CDR3 in amino acids: CASSTTGTGTYEQYF. Written as DNA, the CDR3 is TGTGCCAGTAGTACTACTGGGACAGGAACCTACGAGCAGTACTTC.

The chain combines TRBV20-1 with TRBJ1-2; 7 bases agree with TRBD1. This CDR3 spans 12 amino acids. Germline V gene data show CDR1 as DFQATT and CDR2 as SNEGSKA (reference sequence). Trimming at V came to 3 bases and at J to 4 bases, leaving 2 bases not matched to a gene. DNA of the CDR3: TGCAGTGCTAGTGGACAGGTCTATGGCTACACCTTC. Encoded protein: CSASGQVYGYTF.

The chain carries TRBV30 and TRBJ1-5, with TRBD1 as a possible D gene (5 bases). With 5 bases removed from V and 6 bases from J, the gap between germline ends came to 14 bases. Germline V CDR1 and CDR2: GTSNPN, SVGIG (reference sequence). This CDR3 spans 13 amino acids. The CDR3 region is CAWDSGTGQPQHF. The CDR3 DNA reads as TGTGCCTGGGACAGCGGGACGGGTCAGCCCCAGCATTTT. Supplemented by reference TRBV30 and TRBJ1-5, the full variable domain reads SQTIHQWPATLVQPVGSPLSLECTVEGTSNPNLYWYRQAAGRGLQLLFYSVGIGQISSEVPQNLSASRPQDRQFILSSKKLLLSDSGFYLCAWDSGTGQPQHFGDGTRLSIL.

This chain's CDR3 is CASSRETGVGGYTF. The CDR3 DNA is TGTGCCAGCAGTCGGGAGACAGGGGTGGGCGGCTACACCTTC. The rearrangement uses TRBV6-5 and TRBJ1-2; 8 bases are shared with TRBD1. The CDR3 is made up of 14 amino acids. V gave up 5 bases and J gave up 8 bases; unmatched junction bases: 10. Germline CDR1 and CDR2: MNHEY and SVGAGI.

The chain joins TRBV11-1 to TRBJ1-5; 10 nucleotides align to TRBD1. In germline, CDR1 is SGHAT, CDR2 FQDESV (reference sequence). Germline trimming cut 8 bases from V and 3 bases from J; bases unmatched to any gene: 7. CDR3 size: 15 residues. In DNA form, the CDR3 reads TGTGCCAGCTCCCCCGGGACAGGGGCCAATCAGCCCCAGCATTTT. Residues: CASSPGTGANQPQHF.

This chain uses TRBV5-1 with TRBJ2-7; the match to TRBD1 covers 7 bases. Germline assignment: CDR1 SGHRS and CDR2 YFSETQ. This CDR3 contains 16 residues. J lost 6 bases, V lost 0 bases, and 12 bases had no gene match. In DNA form, the CDR3 reads TGCGCCAGCAGCTTGGAGGCATGGACAGGAATTAGCGAGCAGTACTTC. Translation gives CASSLEAWTGISEQYF.

This clone was seen ten or more times. The chain uses TRBV30 and TRBJ1-2; tentative D call: TRBD1 (6 bases). Trimming cost V 5 bases and J 6 bases, with 22 bases left between them. CDR1 and CDR2 from the germline V gene are GTSNPN and SVGIG (reference sequence). The CDR3 covers 15 residues. The DNA of the CDR3 is TGTGCCTGGGGCGTGGGGGCAGGGGTCGTTGATGGCTACACCTTC. As protein: CAWGVGAGVVDGYTF.

The chain couples TRBV12-5 to TRBJ2-3, with 8 bases matching TRBD1. The CDR3 consists of 15 residues. CDR1 is LGHNT and CDR2 is FRNRAP in the germline V gene. J lost 0 bases, V lost 1 base, and 0 bases had no gene match. The CDR3 region has the DNA TGTGCTAGTGGTTTGGGACAGGGGAGCACAGATACGCAGTATTTT. Protein: CASGLGQGSTDTQYF. Combining the CDR3 with reference TRBV12-5 and TRBJ2-3 gives the whole variable domain DARVTQTPRHKVTEMGQEVTMRCQPILGHNTVFWYRQTMMQGLELLAYFRNRAPLDDSGMPKDRFSAEMPDATLATLKIQPSEPRDSAVYFCASGLGQGSTDTQYFGPGTRLTVL.

This chain uses TRBV6-6 with TRBJ2-3, with D possibly being TRBD1 (6 bases). The germline gives CDR1 MNHNY, CDR2 SVGAGI (reference sequence). This CDR3 region has 15 residues. With 5 bases removed from V and 4 bases from J, the gap between germline ends came to 16 bases. The CDR3 loop reads CASSQQGSGADTQYF. CDR3 in DNA: TGTGCCAGCAGTCAACAGGGATCTGGGGCAGATACGCAGTATTTT.

This clone was seen just once. This chain connects TRBV7-8 to TRBJ2-5, with D perhaps TRBD2 (6 bases). Trimming stripped 0 bases from V and 5 bases from J, with 13 bases between. There are 15 residues in the CDR3. Germline V gene data show CDR1 as SGHVS and CDR2 as FQNEAQ. The CDR3 reads CASSLAVLARETQYF. The CDR3 DNA sequence: TGTGCCAGCAGCTTAGCAGTACTAGCTCGTGAGACCCAGTACTTC.

This rearrangement joins TRBV2 to TRBJ2-7; D may be TRBD1 (6 bases). The CDR3 sequence is 14 residues long. V gave up 4 bases and J gave up 6 bases, with 16 bases separating them. Germline V CDR1 and CDR2: SNHLY, FYNNEI. The CDR3 is CASSAQGVPFEQYF. The CDR3 DNA follows: TGTGCCAGCAGTGCACAGGGCGTACCTTTCGAGCAGTACTTC.

This sequence joins TRBV27 and TRBJ1-2; a weak D match, TRBD1 (6 bases). Germline V CDR1 and CDR2: MNHEY, SMNVEV (reference sequence). Trimming shortened V by 2 bases and J by 8 bases, and 12 bases separated the two germline ends. The CDR3 is 13 amino acids. In DNA form, the CDR3 reads TGTGCCAGCAGTTTAAATACAGGGCTCGGCTACACCTTC. This encodes CASSLNTGLGYTF.

The V call is TRBV5-5, the J call TRBJ2-3; D is possibly TRBD2 (6 bases). CDR1 and CDR2 from the germline V gene are SGHKS and YYEKEE (reference sequence). This CDR3 has 16 amino acids. Trimming removed 3 bases from V and 0 bases from J, with 14 bases in between. For the CDR3, the DNA is TGTGCCAGCAGCTGGGAGGTACTTACTAGCACAGATACGCAGTATTTT. Residues: CASSWEVLTSTDTQYF.

The chain recombines TRBV19 with TRBJ1-2; D uncertain. The CDR3 extends over 16 amino acids. The ends were cut back, 1 base at V and 5 bases at J, with 17 bases in the middle. Germline CDR1 LNHDA, CDR2 SQIVND (reference sequence). The CDR3: CASSIVGVGQAYGYTF. CDR3 nucleotides: TGTGCCAGTAGTATAGTTGGAGTGGGTCAAGCGTATGGCTACACCTTC.

V gene TRBV5-1 combines with J gene TRBJ1-5; 7 nucleotides line up with TRBD1. This CDR3 is 14 amino acids long. The V gene end was trimmed by 2 bases and the J gene end by 7 bases; junction bases not matched to a gene: 6. Germline CDR1 SGHRS, CDR2 YFSETQ. The CDR3 DNA reads as TGCGCCAGCAGCTTAACAGGGGTCGGGCAGCCCCAGCATTTT. Translating gives CASSLTGVGQPQHF.

This CDR3 reads CATWGGQNTGELFF. Written as DNA, the CDR3 is TGTGCCACCTGGGGGGGACAGAACACCGGGGAGCTGTTTTTT. This rearrangement joins TRBV6-5 to TRBJ2-2; weak D call: TRBD2 (7 bases). Deletions cut 10 bases from V and 1 base from J, with 13 bases between. The CDR3 covers 14 residues. Germline values: CDR1 MNHEY, CDR2 SVGAGI.

This chain links TRBV6-6 with TRBJ2-5; possible D gene TRBD1, 6 bases. The CDR3 has 14 amino acids. From germline, CDR1 is MNHNY and CDR2 SVGAGI (reference sequence). The ends were cut back, 5 bases at V and 4 bases at J, with 14 bases in the middle. The DNA for the CDR3 is TGTGCCAGCAGTCCCCCTTCAGGGGCAGAGACCCAGTACTTC. This gives the protein CASSPPSGAETQYF.

Written as DNA, the CDR3 is TGTGCCGGCGGCGTAGCGGGAGGGCCGACCGGGGAGCTGTTTTTT. It encodes CAGGVAGGPTGELFF. V is TRBV18 and J is TRBJ2-2; 11 nucleotides agree with TRBD2. V trimming: 11 bases; J trimming: 5 bases; junction bases outside the gene matches: 10. The CDR3 consists of 15 residues. The V gene's germline CDR1 is KGHSH and CDR2 LQKENI.

The V gene is TRBV9, the J gene TRBJ2-3, with TRBD1 identical over 7 bases. With 2 bases clipped from V and 0 bases from J, the junction kept 3 bases outside the gene matches. The germline gives CDR1 SGDLS, CDR2 YYNGEE. The CDR3 extends over 15 amino acids. The CDR3 nucleotides read TGTGCCAGCAGCGTTACAGGGGCCAGCACAGATACGCAGTATTTT. It encodes CASSVTGASTDTQYF.

The chain joins TRBV4-1 to TRBJ1-5; no firm D call. This CDR3 comprises 14 residues. V dropped 1 base and J dropped 11 bases, with 15 bases sitting between them. CDR1 and CDR2 (germline): MGHRA, YSYEKL. The CDR3 protein is CASSQVGRGNAQHF. The CDR3, as DNA: TGCGCCAGCAGCCAAGTCGGCCGGGGAAATGCCCAGCATTTT.

The CDR3 DNA sequence: TGTGCCAGTAGTATTTCGTACCCCCCAGGCTATGGCTACACCTTC. Amino acids: CASSISYPPGYGYTF. The V and J genes are TRBV19 and TRBJ1-2; D uncertain. The germline V gene encodes CDR1 LNHDA and CDR2 SQIVND (reference sequence). Trimming removed 3 bases from V and 4 bases from J, with 15 bases in between. There are 15 residues in the CDR3.

The J gene is TRBJ2-1, the V gene TRBV7-3, with a possible D match to TRBD2 (6 bases). The CDR3 length is 14 residues. Trimming left V 2 bases short and J 7 bases short, with 12 bases between. CDR1 and CDR2 (germline): SGHTA, FQGTGA. In nucleotides, the CDR3 is TGTGCCAGCAGCTTATCGATCCGGGAGAATGAGCAGTTCTTC. This sequence encodes CASSLSIRENEQFF.

The V and J genes are TRBV18 and TRBJ1-1; D gene unclear. Germline lookup yields CDR1 KGHSH and CDR2 LQKENI. The V end was cut by 5 bases, the J end by 1 base, with 8 bases between. This CDR3 comprises 13 residues. DNA of the CDR3: TGTGCCAGCTCAATGAGCGAGAACACTGAAGCTTTCTTT. Translating gives CASSMSENTEAFF.

V and J are TRBV3-1 (or the pseudogene TRBV3-2) and TRBJ1-2; 7 bases are a match to TRBD1. The V segment lost 2 bases and the J segment 3 bases; nucleotides outside the gene matches: 3. The CDR3 sequence is 14 residues long. Per the germline V gene, CDR1 is LGHDT and CDR2 is YNNKEL (reference sequence). CDR3 sequence (DNA): TGTGCCAGCAGCCAATTCACAGGGGACTATGGCTACACCTTC. Translating gives CASSQFTGDYGYTF.

This clone was found a few times. V is TRBV6-6 and J is TRBJ1-4; 8 bases fit TRBD1. CDR1 and CDR2 from the germline V gene are MNHNY and SVGAGI (reference sequence). Trimming took 5 bases from V and 0 from J; bases not matched to a gene: 8. CDR3 length equals 17 residues. The CDR3: CASSRDNRGTTNEKLFF. The CDR3 DNA sequence: TGTGCCAGCAGTCGAGATAACAGGGGGACAACTAATGAAAAACTGTTTTTT.

Of note for this clone: The same CDR3 can be traced to other DNA sequences in this sample. The chain is built from TRBV18 and TRBJ1-2, with 9 bases matching TRBD1. Unmatched junction bases numbered 2, after V lost 3 bases and J lost 6 bases. CDR3 length: 13 amino acids. CDR1 and CDR2 (germline): KGHSH, LQKENI. DNA of the CDR3: TGTGCCAGCTCACCCAGGACAGGGGATGGCTACACCTTC. Translating gives CASSPRTGDGYTF.

This CDR3 reads CASRQTSGGLHEQFF. The CDR3 coding sequence is TGCGCCAGCAGGCAGACTAGCGGGGGGCTGCATGAGCAGTTCTTC. V and J are TRBV5-1 and TRBJ2-1; TRBD2 agrees at 13 bases. Germline lookup yields CDR1 SGHRS and CDR2 YFSETQ. The CDR3 covers 15 residues. The junction had 7 bases not matched to a gene; V was cut back by 5 bases and J by 8 bases.

V is TRBV24-1 and J is TRBJ1-1; a weak D match, TRBD1 (5 bases). The V end was cut by 3 bases, the J end by 4 bases, with 23 bases between. This CDR3 is 18 amino acids long. Germline values: CDR1 KGHDR, CDR2 SFDVKD. This chain's CDR3 is CATSDPGGGGTQLTEAFF. The CDR3 bases are TGTGCCACCAGTGATCCAGGCGGGGGGGGTACTCAACTCACTGAAGCTTTCTTT.

The chain is built from TRBV18 and TRBJ1-2; 7 bases are a match to TRBD1. This CDR3 is built from 15 residues. The J segment lost 5 bases and the V segment lost 3 bases, leaving 9 bases of the junction unmatched. Germline CDR1 reads KGHSH; CDR2 reads LQKENI. The CDR3, as DNA: TGTGCCAGCTCACCTACAGGGGATCCGGAGTATGGCTACACCTTC. This gives the protein CASSPTGDPEYGYTF.

This clone came up a few times. The rearrangement links TRBV6-5 to TRBJ1-2, with a possible D match to TRBD1 (5 bases). The CDR3 is made up of 15 amino acids. V was cut by 6 bases and J by 0 bases, with 14 bases left in between. Germline CDR1 MNHEY, CDR2 SVGAGI. In DNA, the CDR3 is TGTGCCAGCAGCCCCCCCGGGGGGACTAACTATGGCTACACCTTC. Translated, it gives CASSPPGGTNYGYTF.